This T cell receptor beta chain emerged from a study of blood T cell repertoires in COVID-19. Profiling relied on immunoSEQ multiplex PCR, and the TCRdb table lists in-frame clones only, not all of them. Of 150,000 to 200,000 clones detected, 86% appear once; the ten largest clones hold around 6.5%. This clonotype was obtained from an elderly woman in a cohort sampled during active or convalescent COVID-19. The sequencing sample was made of peripheral blood.

CDR3 protein: CASSPGTHQETQYF. The DNA of the CDR3 is TGTGCCAGCAGCCCAGGGACTCACCAAGAGACCCAGTACTTC. This chain links TRBV7-2 with TRBJ2-5, with D tentatively TRBD2 (6 bases). The germline V gene has CDR1 SGHTA and CDR2 FQGNSA. Trimming took 5 bases from V and 0 from J, leaving 10 bases between them. The CDR3 loop spans 14 amino acids.